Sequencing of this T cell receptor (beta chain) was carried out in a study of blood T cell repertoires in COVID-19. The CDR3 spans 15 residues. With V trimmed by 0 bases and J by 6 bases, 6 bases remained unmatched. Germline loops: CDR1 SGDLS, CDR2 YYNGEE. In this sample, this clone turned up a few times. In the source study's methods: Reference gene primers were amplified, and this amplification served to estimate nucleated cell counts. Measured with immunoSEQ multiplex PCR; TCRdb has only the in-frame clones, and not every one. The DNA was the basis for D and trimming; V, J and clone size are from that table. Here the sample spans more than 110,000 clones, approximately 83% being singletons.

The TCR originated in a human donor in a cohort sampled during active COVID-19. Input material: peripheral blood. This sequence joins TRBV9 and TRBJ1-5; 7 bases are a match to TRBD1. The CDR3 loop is CASSVEGGFGQPQHF. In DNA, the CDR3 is TGTGCCAGCAGCGTAGAAGGGGGCTTCGGTCAGCCCCAGCATTTT.